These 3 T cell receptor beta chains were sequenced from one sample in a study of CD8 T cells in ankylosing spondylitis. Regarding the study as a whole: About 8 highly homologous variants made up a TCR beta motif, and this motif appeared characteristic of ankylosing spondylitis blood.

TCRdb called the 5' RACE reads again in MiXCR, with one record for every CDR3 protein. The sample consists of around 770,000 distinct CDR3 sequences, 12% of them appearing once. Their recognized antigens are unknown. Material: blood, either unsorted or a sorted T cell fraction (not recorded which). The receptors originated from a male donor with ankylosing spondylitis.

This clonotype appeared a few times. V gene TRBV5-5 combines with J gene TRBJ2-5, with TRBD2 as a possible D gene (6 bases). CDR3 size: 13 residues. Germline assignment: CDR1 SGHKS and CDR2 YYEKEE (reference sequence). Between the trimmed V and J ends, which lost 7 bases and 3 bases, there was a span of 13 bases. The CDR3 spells CASAWDSEETQYF. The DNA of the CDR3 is TGTGCCAGCGCCTGGGACTCCGAAGAGACCCAGTACTTC.

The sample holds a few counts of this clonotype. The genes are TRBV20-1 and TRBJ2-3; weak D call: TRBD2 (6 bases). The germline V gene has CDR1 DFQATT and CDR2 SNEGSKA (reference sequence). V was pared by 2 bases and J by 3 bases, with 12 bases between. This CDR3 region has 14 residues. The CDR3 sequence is CSARLSGGTDTQYF. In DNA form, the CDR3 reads TGCAGTGCTAGACTTAGCGGAGGGACAGATACGCAGTATTTT.

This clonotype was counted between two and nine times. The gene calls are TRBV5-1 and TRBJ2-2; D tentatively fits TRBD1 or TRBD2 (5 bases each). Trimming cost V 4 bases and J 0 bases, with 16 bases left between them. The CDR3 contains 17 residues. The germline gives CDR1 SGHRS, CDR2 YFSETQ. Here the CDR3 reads CASSGGRTTTNTGELFF. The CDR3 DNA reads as TGCGCCAGCAGCGGAGGTAGGACAACCACGAACACCGGGGAGCTGTTTTTT.